This T cell receptor beta chain was obtained from a study of identical twins' blood T cells (dated by TCRdb to the early 2010s). Regarding the complete study: The approximately 12 libraries, six for the alpha chain and six for the beta chain, together yielded some 49 million Illumina reads. Using next-generation sequencing, the study compared the TCR alpha and beta chain repertoires of three pairs of monozygous twins to assess how genetics influences repertoire formation.

As encoded in the germline V gene (reference sequence), CDR1 is DFQATT while CDR2 is SNEGSKA. Cut back by 4 bases and 7 bases, the V and J ends lie 22 bases apart. Measured from the cysteine to the phenylalanine, the CDR3 is 15 residues long. CDR3 DNA only is kept here, 45 bases in frame from base 1. Comment on this clonotype: It has no known antigen specificity. One base away there is no much larger clone; base qualities are not given.

Broader findings and caveats from the paper: V gene usage was reported to be markedly more similar within twin pairs than between unrelated donors, even among non-selected out-of-frame TCRbeta clonotypes. Among the most abundant TCRbeta clonotypes, more CDR3 sequences were shared by each donor with her twin than with unrelated donors. Because the twins were reared together, environmental influences could not be excluded as an explanation for twin similarity. The count of CDR3 clonotypes shared by two donors depended mainly on the product of the two donors' cloneset sizes, and twins did not clearly depart from this trend. The proposed role of the TCRalpha J segment in MHC recognition during thymic selection was stated to require validation by independent studies.

The library came from 5' RACE. TCRdb records Illumina Genome Analyzer IIx as the sequencer. The RNA-based TCR cDNA libraries were made using a previously described protocol that was modified in several ways. Sample-specific barcodes were introduced on both ends of each TCR cDNA library during cDNA synthesis and amplification to prevent cross-contamination. Concerning the study's data processing: Between about 90,000 and nearly 550,000 clonotypes were identified per individual, and roughly 2 to 4 million CDR3-containing reads were obtained per library. Reads carrying improper barcode index combinations were removed, after which the MiTCR software was used to build a cloneset for each library. MiTCR filtered or rescued low-quality reads and corrected PCR and sequencing errors when assembling CDR3 clonotypes. Artificial out-of-frame clonotypes were removed by being mapped to in-frame sequences, with one indel in the CDR3 allowed. Similarity in V and J gene usage between donors was calculated as the Jensen-Shannon divergence divided by the mean entropy. Using fastp trimming at Q25 and MiXCR clonotype assembly, TCRdb reanalyzed the public sequencing data and kept in-frame beta chains. Each CDR3 protein gets just one entry, which takes the most common genes and DNA from the rows behind it. These V and J calls are TCRdb output, not the study's own analysis. Counted in this sample were a few hundred thousand distinct CDR3 sequences; roughly 27% of them appeared once. Jointly, the top ten make up 5.5% to 6.5% of the sample.

The donors were six healthy women who made up three monozygous twin pairs. All three twin pairs had been reared together and were thought likely to have met the same infectious agents and vaccines. RNA was isolated from peripheral blood mononuclear cells and used to prepare TCR cDNA libraries. Material: PBMCs. This clonotype originated in a woman aged 18-50 years in good health. The chain uses TRBV20-1 and TRBJ1-1, with the D segment identity uncertain. The DNA sequence follows: TGCAGTGCTATAGGAAGGTCCCCTCGGGATGATGAAGCTTTCTTT. Translated, it reads CSAIGRSPRDDEAFF.